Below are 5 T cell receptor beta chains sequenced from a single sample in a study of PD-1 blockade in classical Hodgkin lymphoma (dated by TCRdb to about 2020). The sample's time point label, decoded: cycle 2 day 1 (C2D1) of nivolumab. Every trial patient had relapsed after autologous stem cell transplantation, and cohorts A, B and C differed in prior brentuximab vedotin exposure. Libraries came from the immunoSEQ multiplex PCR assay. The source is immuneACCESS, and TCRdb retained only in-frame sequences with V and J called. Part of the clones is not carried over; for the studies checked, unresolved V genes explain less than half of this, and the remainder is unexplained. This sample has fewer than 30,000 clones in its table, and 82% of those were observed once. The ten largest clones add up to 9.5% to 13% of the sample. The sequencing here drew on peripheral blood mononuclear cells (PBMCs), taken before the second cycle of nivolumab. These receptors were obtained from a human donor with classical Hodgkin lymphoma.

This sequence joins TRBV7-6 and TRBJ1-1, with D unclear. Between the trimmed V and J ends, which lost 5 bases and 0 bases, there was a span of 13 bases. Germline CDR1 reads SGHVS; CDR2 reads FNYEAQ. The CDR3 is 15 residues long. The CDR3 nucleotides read TGTGCCAGCAGCGCCCAGGACTACATGAACACTGAAGCTTTCTTT. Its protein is CASSAQDYMNTEAFF.

In DNA form, the CDR3 reads TGTGCCAGCGGGCGACAGGGCAGGGCCGGGGAGCTGTTTTTT. Protein: CASGRQGRAGELFF. The chain has TRBV7-2 and TRBJ2-2; 7 nucleotides line up with TRBD1. Per germline, CDR1 SGHTA and CDR2 FQGNSA. The length of the CDR3 is 14 residues. V shed 8 bases and J 6 bases; nucleotides not matched to a gene: 9.

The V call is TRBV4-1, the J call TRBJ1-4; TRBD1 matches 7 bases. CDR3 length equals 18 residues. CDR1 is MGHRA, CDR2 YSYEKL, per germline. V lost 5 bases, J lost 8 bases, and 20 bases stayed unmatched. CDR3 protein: CASSDRDSRRGLGEKLFF. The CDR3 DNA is TGCGCCAGCAGCGACCGGGACAGTCGGAGGGGCTTGGGCGAAAAACTGTTTTTT.

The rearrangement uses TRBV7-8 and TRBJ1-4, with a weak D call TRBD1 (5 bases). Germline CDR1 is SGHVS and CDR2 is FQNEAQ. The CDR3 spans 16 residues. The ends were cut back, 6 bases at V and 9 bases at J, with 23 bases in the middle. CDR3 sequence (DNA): TGTGCCAGCAGTTTCGCCGGCGGGCGGGGGTTGAAAAAACTGTTTTTT. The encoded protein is CASSFAGGRGLKKLFF.

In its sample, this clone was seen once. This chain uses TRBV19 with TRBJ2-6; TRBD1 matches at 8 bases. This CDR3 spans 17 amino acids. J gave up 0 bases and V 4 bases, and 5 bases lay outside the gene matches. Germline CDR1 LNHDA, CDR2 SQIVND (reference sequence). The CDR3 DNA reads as TGTGCCAGTAGTACAACCGGGACAGGCTCTGGGGCCAACGTCCTGACTTTC. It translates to CASSTTGTGSGANVLTF. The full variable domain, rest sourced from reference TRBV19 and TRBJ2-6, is DGGITQSPKYLFRKEGQNVTLSCEQNLNHDAMYWYRQDPGQGLRLIYYSQIVNDFQKGDIAEGYSVSREKKESFPLTVTSAQKNPTAFYLCASSTTGTGSGANVLTFGAGSRLTVL.